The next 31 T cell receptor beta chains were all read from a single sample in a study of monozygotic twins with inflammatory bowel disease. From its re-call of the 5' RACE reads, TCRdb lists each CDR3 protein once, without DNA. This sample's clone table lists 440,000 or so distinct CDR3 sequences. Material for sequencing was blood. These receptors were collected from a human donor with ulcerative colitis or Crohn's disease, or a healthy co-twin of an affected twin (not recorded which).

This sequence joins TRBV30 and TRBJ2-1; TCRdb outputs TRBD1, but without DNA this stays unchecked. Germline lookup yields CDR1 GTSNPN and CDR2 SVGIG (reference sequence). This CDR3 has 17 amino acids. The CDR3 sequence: CAWSLSGTGGGVNEQFF.

CDR3: CASSSSGDRNTEAFF. J is TRBJ1-1 and V is TRBV7-8; TCRdb picks TRBD1, but there is no DNA to check that call. The CDR3 runs to 15 residues. Germline CDR1 is SGHVS and CDR2 is FQNEAQ.

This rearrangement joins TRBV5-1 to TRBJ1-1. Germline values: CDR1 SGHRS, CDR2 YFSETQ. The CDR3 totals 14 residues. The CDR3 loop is CASSLSMGNTEAFF. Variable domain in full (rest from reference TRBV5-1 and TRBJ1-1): KAGVTQTPRYLIKTRGQQVTLSCSPISGHRSVSWYQQTPGQGLQFLFEYFSETQRNKGNFPGRFSGRQFSNSRSEMNVSTLELGDSALYLCASSLSMGNTEAFFGQGTRLTVV.

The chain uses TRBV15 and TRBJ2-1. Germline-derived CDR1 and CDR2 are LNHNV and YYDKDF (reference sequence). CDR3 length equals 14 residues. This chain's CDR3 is CATSRAGKYNEQFF. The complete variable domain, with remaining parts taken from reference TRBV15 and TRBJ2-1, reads DAMVIQNPRYQVTQFGKPVTLSCSQTLNHNVMYWYQQKSSQAPKLLFHYYDKDFNNEADTPDNFQSRRPNTSFCFLDIRSPGLGDTAMYLCATSRAGKYNEQFFGPGTRLTVL.

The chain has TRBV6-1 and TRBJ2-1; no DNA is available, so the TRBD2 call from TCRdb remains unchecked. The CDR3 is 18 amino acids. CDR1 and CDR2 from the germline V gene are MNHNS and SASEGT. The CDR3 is CASRSSELRGVRANEQFF.

The chain's CDR3 is CASAEDRVDTGELFF. This rearrangement joins TRBV2 to TRBJ2-2; TCRdb outputs TRBD1, but without DNA this stays unchecked. The CDR3 is 15 amino acids. Germline V CDR1 and CDR2: SNHLY, FYNNEI.

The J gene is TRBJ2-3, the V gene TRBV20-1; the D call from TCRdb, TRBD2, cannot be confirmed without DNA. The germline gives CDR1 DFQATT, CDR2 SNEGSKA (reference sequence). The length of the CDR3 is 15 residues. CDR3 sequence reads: CSAREASGGADTQYF.

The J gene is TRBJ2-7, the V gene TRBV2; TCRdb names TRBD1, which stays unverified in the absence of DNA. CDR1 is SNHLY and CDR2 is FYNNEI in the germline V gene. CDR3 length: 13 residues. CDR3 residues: CASLFLWNGEQYF.

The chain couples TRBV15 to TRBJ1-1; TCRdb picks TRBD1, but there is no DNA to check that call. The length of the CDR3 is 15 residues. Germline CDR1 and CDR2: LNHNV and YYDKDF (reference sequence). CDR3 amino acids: CATSRSQGMNTEAFF.

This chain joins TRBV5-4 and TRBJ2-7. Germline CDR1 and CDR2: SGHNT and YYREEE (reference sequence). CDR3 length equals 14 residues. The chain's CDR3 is CASSRYGRNNEQYF.

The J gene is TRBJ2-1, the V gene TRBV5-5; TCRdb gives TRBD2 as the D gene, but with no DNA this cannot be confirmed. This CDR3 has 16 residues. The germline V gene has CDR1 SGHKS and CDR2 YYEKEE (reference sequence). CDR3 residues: CASSSGTSGAYNEQFF.

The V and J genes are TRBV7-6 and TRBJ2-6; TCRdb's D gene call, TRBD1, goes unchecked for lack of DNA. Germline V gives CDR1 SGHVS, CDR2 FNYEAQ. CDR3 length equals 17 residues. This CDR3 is CASSPRTGRAGANVLTF.

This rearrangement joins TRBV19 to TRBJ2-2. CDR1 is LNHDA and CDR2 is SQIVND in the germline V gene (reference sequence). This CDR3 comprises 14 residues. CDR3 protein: CAAARRTVAGELFF.

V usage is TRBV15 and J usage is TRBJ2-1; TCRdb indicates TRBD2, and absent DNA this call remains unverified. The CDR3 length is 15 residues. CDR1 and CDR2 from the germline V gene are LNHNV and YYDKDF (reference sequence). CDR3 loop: CATSRDRAGGTEQFF.

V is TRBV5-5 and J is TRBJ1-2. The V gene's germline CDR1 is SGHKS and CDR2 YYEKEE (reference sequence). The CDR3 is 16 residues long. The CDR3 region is CASSLRALGANYGYTF.

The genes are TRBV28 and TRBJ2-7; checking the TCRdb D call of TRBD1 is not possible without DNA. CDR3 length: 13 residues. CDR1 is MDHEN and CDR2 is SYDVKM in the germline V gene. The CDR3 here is CASGPRQSYEQYF.

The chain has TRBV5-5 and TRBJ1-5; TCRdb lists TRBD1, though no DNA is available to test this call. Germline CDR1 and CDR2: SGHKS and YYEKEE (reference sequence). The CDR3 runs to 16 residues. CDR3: CASSLWDRGPNQPQHF.

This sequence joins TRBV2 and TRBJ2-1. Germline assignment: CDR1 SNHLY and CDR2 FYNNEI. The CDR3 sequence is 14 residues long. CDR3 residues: CASRVLTDYNEQFF.

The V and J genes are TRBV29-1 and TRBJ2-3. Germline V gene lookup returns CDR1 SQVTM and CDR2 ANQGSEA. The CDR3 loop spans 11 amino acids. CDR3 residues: CSVDSPDTQYF.

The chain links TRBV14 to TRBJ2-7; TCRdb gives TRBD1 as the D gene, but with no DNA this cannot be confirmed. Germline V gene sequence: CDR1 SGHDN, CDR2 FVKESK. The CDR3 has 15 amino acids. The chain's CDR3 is CASSPGVQGRHEQYF.

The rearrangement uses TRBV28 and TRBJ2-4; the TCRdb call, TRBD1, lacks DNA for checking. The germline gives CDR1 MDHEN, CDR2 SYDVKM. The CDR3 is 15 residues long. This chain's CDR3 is CASSPGGGTGNIQYF.

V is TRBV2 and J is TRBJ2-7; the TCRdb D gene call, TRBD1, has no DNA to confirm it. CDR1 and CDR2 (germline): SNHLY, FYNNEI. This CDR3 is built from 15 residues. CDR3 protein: CASSERSGELYEQYF. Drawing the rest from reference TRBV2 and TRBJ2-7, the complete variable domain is EPEVTQTPSHQVTQMGQEVILRCVPISNHLYFYWYRQILGQKVEFLVSFYNNEISEKSEIFDDQFSVERPDGSNFTLKIRSTKLEDSAMYFCASSERSGELYEQYFGPGTRLTVT.

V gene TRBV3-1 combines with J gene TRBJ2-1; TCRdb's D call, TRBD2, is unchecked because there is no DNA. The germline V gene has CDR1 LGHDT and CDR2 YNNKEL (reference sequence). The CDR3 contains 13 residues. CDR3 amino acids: CASSPTGRNEQIF.

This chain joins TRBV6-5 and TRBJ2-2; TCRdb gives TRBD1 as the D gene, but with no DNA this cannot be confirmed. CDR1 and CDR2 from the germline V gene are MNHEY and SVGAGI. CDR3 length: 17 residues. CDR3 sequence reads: CASSYAQGASHTGELFF.

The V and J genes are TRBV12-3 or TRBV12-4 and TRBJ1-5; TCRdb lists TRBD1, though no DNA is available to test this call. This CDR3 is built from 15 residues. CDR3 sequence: CASSLMPGGHQPQHF.

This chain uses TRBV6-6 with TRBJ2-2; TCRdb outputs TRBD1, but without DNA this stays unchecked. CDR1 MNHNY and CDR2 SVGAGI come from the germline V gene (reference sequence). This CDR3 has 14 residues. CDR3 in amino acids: CASSYRGHTGELFF.

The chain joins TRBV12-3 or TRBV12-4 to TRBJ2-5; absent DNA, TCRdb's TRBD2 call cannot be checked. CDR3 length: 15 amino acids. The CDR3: CASKAGGFLRETQYF.

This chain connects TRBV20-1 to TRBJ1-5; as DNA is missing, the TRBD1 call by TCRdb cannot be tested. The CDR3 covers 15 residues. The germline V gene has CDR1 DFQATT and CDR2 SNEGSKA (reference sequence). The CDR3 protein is CSASPGPYSNQPQHF.

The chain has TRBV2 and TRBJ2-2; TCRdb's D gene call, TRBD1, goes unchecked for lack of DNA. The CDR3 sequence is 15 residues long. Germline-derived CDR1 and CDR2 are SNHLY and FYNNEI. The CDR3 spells CATKQGRVNTGELFF.

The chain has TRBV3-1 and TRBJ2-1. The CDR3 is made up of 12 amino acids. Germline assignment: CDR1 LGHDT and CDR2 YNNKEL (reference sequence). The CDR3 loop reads CASSLTDGEQFF.

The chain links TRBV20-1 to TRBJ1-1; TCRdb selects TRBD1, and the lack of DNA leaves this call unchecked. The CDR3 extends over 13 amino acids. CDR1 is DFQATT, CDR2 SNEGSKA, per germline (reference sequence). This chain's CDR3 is CSARTGWDTEAFF.